This TCR beta chain was captured in a study of T cells after yellow fever vaccination. Study-level background: SMART-Seq v4 Ultra Low Input prepared the low-cell-number fractions.

This clonotype was counted ten times or more. Template switching with 5'RACE generated the TCR cDNA and added a universal primer site and UMIs. TCRdb re-called the 5' RACE reads with MiXCR, one entry per CDR3 protein. Of 150,000 to 200,000 distinct CDR3 sequences in the sample, approximately 6% are singletons; the top ten hold less than 3.5%. Germline-derived CDR1 and CDR2 are MNHEY and SVGAGI. V lost 2 bases to trimming and J lost 6 bases; unmatched junction nucleotides: 7. CDR3 length: 14 residues. The clonotype originates from a man aged 18 to 29 who received the YFV17D yellow fever vaccine. The V gene is TRBV6-5, the J gene TRBJ2-7; the match to TRBD2 covers 7 bases. The input for sequencing was CD4+ T cells sorted from PBMCs, taken on the day of the first yellow fever vaccination. DNA of the CDR3: TGTGCCAGCAGTTACCCGGGGAGGGTTGGCGAGCAGTACTTC. Translated, it gives CASSYPGRVGEQYF.